The next 5 T cell receptor beta chains were all read from a single sample in a study of T-cell reconstitution after alpha-beta-depleted transplantation in children. The TCRbeta library incorporated unique molecular identifiers. TCRdb recomputed calls from the PCR reads with MiXCR, one row per CDR3 protein. The sample lists some 300,000 distinct CDR3 sequences, over 9% occurring once. The input for sequencing was PBMCs from the stem cell graft donor, taken from the stem cell graft. The source is a human donor who donated a stem cell graft to a child with acute lymphoblastic leukemia.

In its sample, this clonotype was seen many times. V and J are TRBV7-9 and TRBJ2-1; 10 bases are shared with TRBD2. V shed 4 bases and J 8 bases; nucleotides not matched to a gene: 11. This CDR3 has 16 residues. Germline lookup yields CDR1 SEHNR and CDR2 FQNEAQ (reference sequence). The CDR3 bases are TGTGCCAGCAGCTCAGCGGGAGGGGGTGTCTATGATGAGCAGTTCTTC. It is translated as CASSSAGGGVYDEQFF.

The rearrangement joins TRBV6-5 to TRBJ1-5; 11 bases line up with TRBD1. Unmatched junction bases numbered 3, after V lost 4 bases and J lost 4 bases. Germline lookup yields CDR1 MNHEY and CDR2 SVGAGI. This CDR3 is built from 15 residues. This CDR3 reads CASSFGQGANQPQHF. The CDR3 coding sequence is TGTGCCAGCAGTTTTGGACAGGGGGCGAATCAGCCCCAGCATTTT.

This clonotype was observed a handful of times. The rearrangement joins TRBV18 to TRBJ2-2; D remains ambiguous. CDR3 length: 15 residues. Germline CDR1 is KGHSH and CDR2 is LQKENI. V shed 0 bases and J shed 5 bases, with 10 bases lying between them. The CDR3 nucleotides read TGTGCCAGCTCACCACCGATGTCTCGGACCGGGGAGCTGTTTTTT. Protein sequence: CASSPPMSRTGELFF.

A few counts support this clonotype. The V call is TRBV7-9, the J call TRBJ1-1; D not resolved. CDR3 length equals 16 residues. With 2 bases removed from V and 1 base from J, the gap between germline ends came to 14 bases. Germline loops: CDR1 SEHNR, CDR2 FQNEAQ (reference sequence). In nucleotides, the CDR3 is TGTGCCAGCAGCTTAATCGGCAGGCGGGAGAACACTGAAGCTTTCTTT. Protein: CASSLIGRRENTEAFF. Full variable domain (missing parts from reference TRBV7-9 and TRBJ1-1): DTGVSQNPRHKITKRGQNVTFRCDPISEHNRLYWYRQTLGQGPEFLTYFQNEAQLEKSRLLSDRFSAERPKGSFSTLEIQRTEQGDSAMYLCASSLIGRRENTEAFFGQGTRLTVV.

The chain is built from TRBV4-2 and TRBJ2-7; D might be TRBD1 (7 bases). The CDR3 runs 13 residues. V gave up 1 base and J gave up 6 bases, with 10 bases separating them. Germline CDR1 and CDR2: LGHNA and YNFKEQ. This CDR3 is CASSQGRGREQYF. CDR3 DNA: TGTGCCAGCAGCCAAGGGAGGGGGCGCGAGCAGTACTTC.